These T cell receptor beta chains were read from a single sample in a study of T cell responses to AZD1222 COVID-19 vaccine. Profiled with immunoSEQ multiplex PCR; TCRdb holds only in-frame clones, not every one. The table shows approximately 120,000 clones, with roughly 87% occurring only once. Specimen: peripheral blood, collected on day 0 of AZD1222 vaccination. These receptors all come from an adult in good health. CDR3s include the opening cysteine and the closing phenylalanine or tryptophan. A D gene is named only where the DNA matches it firmly. Rows may omit the clone size; those that give it use once, few, many or a size class.

j_call: TRBJ2-3
v_call: TRBV6-5
cdr3_length: 14
d_call: -
clone_size: -
cdr3_nt: TGTGCCAGCAGGAGCGGCTTAGGCACAGATACGCAGTATTTT
cdr3_aa: CASRSGLGTDTQYF

j_call: TRBJ2-1
v_call: TRBV20-1
cdr3_length: 14
d_call: -
clone_size: -
cdr3_nt: TGCAGTGCTAGTAGCCCTAGCTCCTACAATGAGCAGTTCTTC
cdr3_aa: CSASSPSSYNEQFF

j_call: TRBJ1-5
v_call: TRBV5-6
cdr3_length: 16
d_call: TRBD1
clone_size: -
cdr3_nt: TGTGCCAGCAGCTCTAATGGACAGGGCCCCAATCAGCCCCAGCATTTT
cdr3_aa: CASSSNGQGPNQPQHF

j_call: TRBJ2-7
v_call: TRBV5-1
cdr3_length: 13
d_call: TRBD1
clone_size: -
cdr3_nt: TGCGCCAGCAGCTTGGACAGGGGCGGCGAGCAGTACTTC
cdr3_aa: CASSLDRGGEQYF

j_call: TRBJ2-5
v_call: TRBV5-4
cdr3_length: 16
d_call: TRBD2
clone_size: -
cdr3_nt: TGTGCCAGCAGCTTCGAGGCTAGCGGGTCCCAAGAGACCCAGTACTTC
cdr3_aa: CASSFEASGSQETQYF

j_call: TRBJ1-5
v_call: TRBV7-2
cdr3_length: 17
d_call: -
clone_size: -
cdr3_nt: TGTGCCAGCAGCTTATCTGTTTGGACAGCCCGCAATCAGCCCCAGCATTTT
cdr3_aa: CASSLSVWTARNQPQHF

j_call: TRBJ2-3
v_call: TRBV10-1
cdr3_length: 20
d_call: TRBD2
clone_size: -
cdr3_nt: TGCGCCAGCAGTGAAGGCGTTGGGGCTAGCGGGGTTAGTAGCACAGATACGCAGTATTTT
cdr3_aa: CASSEGVGASGVSSTDTQYF

j_call: TRBJ2-3
v_call: TRBV4-2
cdr3_length: 16
d_call: TRBD2
clone_size: -
cdr3_nt: TGTGCCAGCAGCCAAGAGGGACTAGCGGCCACAGATACGCAGTATTTT
cdr3_aa: CASSQEGLAATDTQYF

j_call: TRBJ1-6
v_call: TRBV12-3/TRBV12-4
cdr3_length: 13
d_call: -
clone_size: once
cdr3_nt: TGTGCCAGCAGTTCCTCCCCAAATTCACCCCTCCACTTT
cdr3_aa: CASSSSPNSPLHF

j_call: TRBJ1-2
v_call: TRBV5-4
cdr3_length: 15
d_call: -
clone_size: -
cdr3_nt: TGTGCCAGCAGCCGTCGACAGAACTTAAACTATGGCTACACCTTC
cdr3_aa: CASSRRQNLNYGYTF

j_call: TRBJ1-5
v_call: TRBV6-6
cdr3_length: 15
d_call: -
clone_size: -
cdr3_nt: TGTGCCAGCGGGTTGGGGGGGGAAGGGAATCAGCCCCAGCATTTT
cdr3_aa: CASGLGGEGNQPQHF

j_call: TRBJ1-2
v_call: TRBV6-6
cdr3_length: 14
d_call: -
clone_size: -
cdr3_nt: TGTGCCGCCCTCGAGAGACAGAACTCGTACGGCTACACCTTC
cdr3_aa: CAALERQNSYGYTF

j_call: TRBJ1-2
v_call: TRBV19
cdr3_length: 13
d_call: TRBD1
clone_size: -
cdr3_nt: TGTGCCAGTATGACAGGGGAGCGGTATGGCTACACCTTC
cdr3_aa: CASMTGERYGYTF

j_call: TRBJ2-7
v_call: TRBV11-2
cdr3_length: 14
d_call: -
clone_size: -
cdr3_nt: TGTGCCAGCAGCTTAGTCAGGGGATTGTACGAGCAGTACTTC
cdr3_aa: CASSLVRGLYEQYF

j_call: TRBJ1-1
v_call: TRBV3-1/TRBV3-2
cdr3_length: 13
d_call: -
clone_size: -
cdr3_nt: TGTGCCAGCAGCCAAGGAACAGAAACTGAAGCTTTCTTT
cdr3_aa: CASSQGTETEAFF

j_call: TRBJ2-7
v_call: TRBV5-4
cdr3_length: 15
d_call: TRBD1
clone_size: -
cdr3_nt: TGTGCCAGCAGCTCAGGCGGGACAGGGGTCCACGAGCAGTACTTC
cdr3_aa: CASSSGGTGVHEQYF

j_call: TRBJ2-1
v_call: TRBV18
cdr3_length: 15
d_call: TRBD2
clone_size: -
cdr3_nt: TGTGCCAGCTCACCAACGGGGGGTTCCTACAATGAGCAGTTCTTC
cdr3_aa: CASSPTGGSYNEQFF

j_call: TRBJ2-7
v_call: TRBV2
cdr3_length: 12
d_call: TRBD2
clone_size: -
cdr3_nt: TGTGCCAGCAGCCGGGAGGGTTACGAGCAGTACTTC
cdr3_aa: CASSREGYEQYF